A single sample is the source of the 8 T cell receptor beta chains below, sequenced in a study of CD8+CD57+ T cells in acquired aplastic anemia. Genomic DNA templated the TCR beta VDJ and CDR3 profiling. A single record per CDR3 protein comes from TCRdb applying MiXCR to the reads. The repertoire has some 200,000 distinct CDR3 sequences, roughly half of them found once; the top ten carry 9.7%. The authors sequenced patients whose flow cytometry had shown CD8+CD57+ cell expansion. Sequenced sample: sorted CD4+, CD8+, or CD8+CD57+ T cells (not recorded which) from PBMCs. Receptors were obtained from a human donor with aplastic anemia.

This clonotype was seen ten or more times. The gene calls are TRBV2 and TRBJ2-7, with TRBD2 identical over 9 bases. Germline CDR1 reads SNHLY; CDR2 reads FYNNEI. Trimming took 8 bases from V and 1 from J; bases not matched to a gene: 9. The CDR3 spans 15 residues. CDR3 DNA sequence: TGTGCCAGCTGCAAATCTAGCGGGATTTCCTACGAGCAGTACTTC. Translated: CASCKSSGISYEQYF.

This clonotype has ten or more counts. CDR3 sequence: CSARDPRAGVDNEQFF. The CDR3 DNA reads TGCAGTGCTAGAGATCCTCGCGCGGGAGTAGACAATGAGCAGTTCTTC. The gene calls are TRBV20-1 and TRBJ2-1; TRBD2 matches 7 bases. V trimming: 0 bases; J trimming: 5 bases; junction bases outside the gene matches: 10. CDR3 length: 16 residues. The germline CDR1 and CDR2 sequences are DFQATT and SNEGSKA (reference sequence).

CDR3 loop: CASSLGTANTGELFF. The CDR3 DNA reads TGTGCCAGCAGCTTAGGGACAGCGAACACCGGGGAGCTGTTTTTT. The V and J genes are TRBV7-2 and TRBJ2-2, with D maybe TRBD1 (6 bases). Germline V gene lookup returns CDR1 SGHTA and CDR2 FQGNSA. V lost 1 base, J lost 0 bases, and 6 bases lay in between. This CDR3 is built from 15 residues.

This clonotype was seen at least ten times. The chain carries TRBV6-1 and TRBJ2-7; D possibly corresponds to TRBD2 (7 bases). CDR3 length: 14 residues. The V gene lost 7 bases and the J gene lost 5 bases, with 18 bases spanning the gap. Germline V lookup: CDR1 MNHNS, CDR2 SASEGT. CDR3 protein: CASTEGGGTNEQYF. The DNA of the CDR3 is TGTGCCAGCACCGAAGGGGGAGGGACAAACGAGCAGTACTTC.

This clonotype was found a few times. The gene calls are TRBV2 and TRBJ1-6; a weak D match, TRBD1 (5 bases). V was shortened by 6 bases and J by 10 bases, with 13 bases between the two germline ends. Germline lookup yields CDR1 SNHLY and CDR2 FYNNEI. The length of the CDR3 is 13 residues. The CDR3 DNA sequence: TGTGCCAGCAGGGAAAAGGGGATATCACCCCTCCACTTT. Translated: CASREKGISPLHF.

The J gene is TRBJ2-7, the V gene TRBV7-6, with TRBD1 matching over 12 bases. The CDR3 is 15 residues long. The V gene's germline CDR1 is SGHVS and CDR2 FNYEAQ. After removal of 2 bases from V and 6 bases from J, the junction contained 5 bases not matched to a gene. The CDR3 DNA is TGTGCCAGCAGCTTATCCGGGACAGGGGGCCGCGAGCAGTACTTC. Translated: CASSLSGTGGREQYF.

J is TRBJ1-1 and V is TRBV12-3 or TRBV12-4; D is unresolved. The CDR3 totals 13 residues. V lost 8 bases and J lost 0, with 10 bases in between. CDR3 protein: CASSVSLNTEAFF. CDR3 DNA: TGTGCCAGCTCAGTTTCACTGAACACTGAAGCTTTCTTT.

The CDR3 DNA reads as TGTGCCACCAGCAGCATTCGGGGCGGGAGGGCTGGGACCCAGTACTTC. Amino acid sequence: CATSSIRGGRAGTQYF. The chain uses TRBV15 and TRBJ2-5; 9 bases fit TRBD2. The CDR3 has 16 residues. The V gene end was trimmed by 3 bases and the J gene end by 7 bases; junction bases not matched to a gene: 12. CDR1 and CDR2 (germline): LNHNV, YYDKDF (reference sequence).